These T cell receptor beta chains were read from a single sample in a study of radiotherapy plus CTLA-4 blockade in lung cancer. Method: immunoSEQ multiplex PCR; TCRdb's copy keeps in-frame clones and lacks some. The table includes just under 60,000 clones, over 70% detected once. Specimen: peripheral blood, collected from a patient treated with radiotherapy plus ipilimumab. These receptors were collected from a human donor with non-small cell lung cancer who had a partial response to radiotherapy plus ipilimumab. The CDR3 runs from the conserved cysteine through the conserved F or W. D genes are given only for firm matches. Some rows mark clone size as missing; the rest say once, few, many or name a class of expanded clone.

d_gene	abundance	v_gene	j_gene	CDR3aa	CDR3nt
.	.	TRBV30	TRBJ2-3	CACGQGSDTQYF	TGTGCCTGCGGGCAGGGTTCAGATACGCAGTATTTT
TRBD1	.	TRBV12-5	TRBJ2-3	CASGPGQLETDTQYF	TGTGCTAGTGGTCCGGGACAGTTAGAAACAGATACGCAGTATTTT
.	.	TRBV5-1	TRBJ2-2	CASSFSDTGELFF	TGCGCCAGCAGCTTTTCTGACACCGGGGAGCTGTTTTTT
.	once	TRBV2	TRBJ1-2	CASSEGLTGNYGYTF	TGTGCCAGCAGTGAAGGACTGACCGGGAACTATGGCTACACCTTC
TRBD2	.	TRBV11-2	TRBJ2-2	CASSLLRGGPGELFF	TGTGCCAGCAGCCTTCTCCGGGGGGGACCCGGGGAGCTGTTTTTT
TRBD1	.	TRBV2	TRBJ1-2	CASSERAGGSDGYTF	TGTGCCAGCAGTGAGAGGGCAGGGGGCAGCGATGGCTACACCTTC
TRBD1	.	TRBV11-2	TRBJ2-5	CASSFTSGTGQETQYF	TGTGCCAGCAGTTTTACCTCCGGGACAGGGCAAGAGACCCAGTACTTC
TRBD1	.	TRBV5-6	TRBJ1-1	CASSSYDRGKEGTEAFF	TGTGCCAGCAGCTCTTATGACAGGGGGAAGGAGGGCACTGAAGCTTTCTTT
TRBD1	.	TRBV5-1	TRBJ2-1	CASSFAGTGNNEQFF	TGCGCCAGCAGTTTCGCCGGGACAGGGAACAATGAGCAGTTCTTC
TRBD1	.	TRBV19	TRBJ1-4	CASTSMTGAEEKLFF	TGTGCCAGTACCTCGATGACAGGGGCGGAAGAAAAACTGTTTTTT
.	.	TRBV6-1	TRBJ1-5	CASSEGIDQPQHF	TGTGCCAGCTCGGAGGGGATAGATCAGCCCCAGCATTTT
TRBD1	few	TRBV19	TRBJ2-2	CASSLVGTGLGELFF	TGTGCCAGTAGCCTAGTTGGGACAGGGCTCGGGGAGCTGTTTTTT
.	.	TRBV4-3	TRBJ2-6	CASSLGTAYSGANVLTF	TGCGCCAGCAGCCTCGGGACTGCCTACTCTGGGGCCAACGTCCTGACTTTC
TRBD1	.	TRBV4-2	TRBJ1-2	CASSQSDRGSGYTF	TGTGCCAGCAGCCAGTCCGACAGGGGCTCTGGCTACACCTTC
.	.	TRBV18	TRBJ2-5	CASSPGREETQYF	TGTGCCAGCTCACCGGGCAGAGAAGAGACCCAGTACTTC
TRBD1	.	TRBV6-1	TRBJ1-1	CASSEKTGGAHTEAFF	TGTGCCAGCAGTGAAAAGACAGGGGGCGCGCACACTGAAGCTTTCTTT
TRBD2	few	TRBV6-1	TRBJ2-1	CASSEEGLGVYNEQFF	TGTGCCAGCAGTGAAGAGGGACTAGGAGTATACAATGAGCAGTTCTTC
.	.	TRBV6-1	TRBJ1-5	CASRGMGNQPQHF	TGTGCCAGCAGGGGCATGGGCAATCAGCCCCAGCATTTT
.	.	TRBV5-1	TRBJ2-5	CASSSRQAGETQYF	TGTGCCAGCAGCTCCCGACAGGCCGGGGAGACCCAGTACTTC
.	.	TRBV6-5	TRBJ2-7	CASSYNRYTNEQYF	TGTGCCAGCAGTTATAACAGATATACGAATGAGCAGTACTTC